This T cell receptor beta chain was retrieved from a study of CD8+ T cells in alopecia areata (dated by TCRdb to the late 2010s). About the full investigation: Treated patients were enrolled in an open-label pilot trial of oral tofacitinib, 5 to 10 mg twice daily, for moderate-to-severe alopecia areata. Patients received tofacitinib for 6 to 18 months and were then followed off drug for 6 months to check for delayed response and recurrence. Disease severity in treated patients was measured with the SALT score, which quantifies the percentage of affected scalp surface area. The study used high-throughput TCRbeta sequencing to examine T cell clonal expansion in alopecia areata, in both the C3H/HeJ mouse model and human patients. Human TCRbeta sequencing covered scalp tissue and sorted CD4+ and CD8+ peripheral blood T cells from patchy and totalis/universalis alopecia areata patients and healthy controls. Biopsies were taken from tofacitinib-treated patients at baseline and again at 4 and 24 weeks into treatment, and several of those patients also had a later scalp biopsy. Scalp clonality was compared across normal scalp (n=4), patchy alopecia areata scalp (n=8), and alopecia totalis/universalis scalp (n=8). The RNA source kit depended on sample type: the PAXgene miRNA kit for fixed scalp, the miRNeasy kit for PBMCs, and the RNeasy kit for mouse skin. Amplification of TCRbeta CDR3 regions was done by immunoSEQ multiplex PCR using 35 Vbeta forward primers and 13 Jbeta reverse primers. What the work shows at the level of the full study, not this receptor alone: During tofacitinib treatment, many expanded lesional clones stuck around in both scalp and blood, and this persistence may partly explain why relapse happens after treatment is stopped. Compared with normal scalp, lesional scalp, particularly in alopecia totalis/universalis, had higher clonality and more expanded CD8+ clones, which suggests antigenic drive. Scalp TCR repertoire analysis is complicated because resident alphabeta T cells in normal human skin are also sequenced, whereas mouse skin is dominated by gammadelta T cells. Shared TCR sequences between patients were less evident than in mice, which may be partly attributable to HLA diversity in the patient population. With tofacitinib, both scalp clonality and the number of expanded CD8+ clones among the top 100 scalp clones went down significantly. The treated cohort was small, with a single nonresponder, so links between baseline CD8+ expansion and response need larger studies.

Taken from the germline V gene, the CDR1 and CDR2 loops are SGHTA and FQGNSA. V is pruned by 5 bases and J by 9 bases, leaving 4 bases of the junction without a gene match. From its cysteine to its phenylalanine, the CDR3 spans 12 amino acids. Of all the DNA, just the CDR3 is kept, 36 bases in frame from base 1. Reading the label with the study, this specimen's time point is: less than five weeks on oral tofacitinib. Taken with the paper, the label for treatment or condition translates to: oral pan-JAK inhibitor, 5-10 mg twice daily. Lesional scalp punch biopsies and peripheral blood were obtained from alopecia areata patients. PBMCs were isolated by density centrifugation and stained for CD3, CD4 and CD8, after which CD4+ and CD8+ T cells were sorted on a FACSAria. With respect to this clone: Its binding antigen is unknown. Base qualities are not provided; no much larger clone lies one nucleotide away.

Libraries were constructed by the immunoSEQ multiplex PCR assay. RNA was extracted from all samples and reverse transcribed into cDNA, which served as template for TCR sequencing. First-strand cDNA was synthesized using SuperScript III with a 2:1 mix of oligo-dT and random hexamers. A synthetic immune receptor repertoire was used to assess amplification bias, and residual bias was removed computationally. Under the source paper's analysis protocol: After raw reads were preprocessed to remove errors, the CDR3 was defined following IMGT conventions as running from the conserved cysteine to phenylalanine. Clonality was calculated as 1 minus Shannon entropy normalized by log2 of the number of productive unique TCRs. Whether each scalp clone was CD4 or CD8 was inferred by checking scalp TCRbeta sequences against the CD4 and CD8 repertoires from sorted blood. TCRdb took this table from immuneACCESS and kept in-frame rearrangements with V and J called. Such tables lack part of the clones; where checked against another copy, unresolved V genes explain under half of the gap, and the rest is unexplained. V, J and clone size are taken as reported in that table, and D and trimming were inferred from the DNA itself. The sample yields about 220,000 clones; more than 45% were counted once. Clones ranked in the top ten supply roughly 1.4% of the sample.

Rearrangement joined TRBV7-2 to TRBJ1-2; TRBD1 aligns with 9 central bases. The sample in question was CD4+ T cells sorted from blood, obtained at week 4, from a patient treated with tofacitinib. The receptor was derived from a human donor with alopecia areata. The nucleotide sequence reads TGTGCCAGCAGCCCACAGGGGGCTCGCTACACCTTC. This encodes CASSPQGARYTF.